The source of this T cell receptor (beta chain) is a study of T cells in Graves' hyperthyroidism and ophthalmopathy. PBMCs were obtained from about 9 ml fresh peripheral blood. Researchers amplified the TCR beta CDR3 regions from RNA transcripts. HTBI primers were the set used in a first-round RT-PCR of the TCR CDR3. TCRdb processed the multiplex PCR reads anew with MiXCR; each CDR3 protein has one entry. The sample has hundreds of thousands of distinct CDR3 sequences, about 20% seen once. This clonotype was seen many times. The material sequenced was blood. The clonotype was recovered from a man in his forties with Graves' ophthalmopathy.

The CDR3 region is CAWSYSGTVNYGYTF. The CDR3 DNA follows: TGTGCCTGGAGTTACTCAGGGACGGTGAACTATGGCTACACCTTC. The V gene is TRBV30, the J gene TRBJ1-2; TRBD1 is a possible D gene (5 bases). Germline-derived CDR1 and CDR2 are GTSNPN and SVGIG (reference sequence). The length of the CDR3 is 15 residues. V was clipped by 2 bases and J by 2 bases, with 15 bases between them.